This T cell receptor (beta chain) was documented in a study of blood T cell repertoires in COVID-19. Study context: The samples span acute and convalescent COVID-19 from the United States, Italy and Spain.

Between the trimmed V and J ends, which lost 6 bases and 13 bases, there was a span of 19 bases. This CDR3 has 13 amino acids. In the original processing: Counts of nucleated cells, estimated from reference gene primer amplification, were obtained. TCRdb keeps only in-frame clones here, not all; method: immunoSEQ multiplex PCR. For V, J and clone size, that table is used; D and trimming come from the DNA. The sample consists of around 250,000 clones, roughly four fifths of them appearing once. The receptor's source is a woman aged 18 to 35 with acute or convalescent COVID-19. Material for sequencing was peripheral blood. The chain has TRBV12-3 or TRBV12-4 and TRBJ1-5; D not certain. The CDR3 DNA follows: TGTGCCAGCAGACGCAGTTTATCCGCGACACAGCATTTT. This gives the protein CASRRSLSATQHF.